The 9 T cell receptor beta chains given below trace back to one sample, sequenced in a study of blood T cell repertoires in COVID-19. Here immunoSEQ multiplex PCR was the method, and the copy in TCRdb shows in-frame clones only, minus some. The sample includes approximately 350,000 clones, about 89% seen only once; the top ten take 0.95% to 1.5%. The sequenced sample consisted of peripheral blood. The receptors derive from a man in his forties with acute or convalescent COVID-19.

This chain uses TRBV9 with TRBJ2-3; TRBD1 matches at 10 bases. J was trimmed by 6 bases and V by 4 bases; bases with no gene match: 5. This CDR3 is built from 14 residues. Looked up from germline, CDR1 is SGDLS and CDR2 is YYNGEE. The CDR3 loop is CASSFGQGGDTQYF. Here the CDR3 DNA reads TGTGCCAGCAGCTTCGGACAGGGGGGGGATACGCAGTATTTT.

The chain joins TRBV5-6 to TRBJ2-5; 9 nucleotides agree with TRBD2. The germline V gene encodes CDR1 SGHDT and CDR2 YYEEEE. This CDR3 has 14 amino acids. V was pared by 4 bases and J by 3 bases, with 4 bases of the junction left unmatched. The CDR3 loop reads CASSRLAGEETQYF. The CDR3 region has the DNA TGTGCCAGCAGCCGATTAGCGGGGGAAGAGACCCAGTACTTC.

The genes are TRBV21-1 and TRBJ1-2. TRBV21-1 is deemed a pseudogene. The CDR3 has 12 amino acids. CDR3 nucleotide sequence: TGTGCCAGCAGGGACTGGTACGAGGGCTACACCTTC. Translating gives CASRDWYEGYTF.

V gene TRBV7-6 combines with J gene TRBJ1-3; D remains unclear. The CDR3 runs 15 residues. Per the germline V gene, CDR1 is SGHVS and CDR2 is FNYEAQ. V was cut by 4 bases and J by 0 bases, with 10 bases left in between. The CDR3 loop is CASSSGRGSGNTIYF. Here the CDR3 DNA reads TGTGCCAGCAGCTCCGGTCGGGGCTCTGGAAACACCATATATTTT.

The chain couples TRBV28 to TRBJ1-3; 7 bases line up with TRBD1. CDR1 and CDR2 (germline): MDHEN, SYDVKM. The CDR3 totals 12 residues. Germline trimming cut 8 bases from V and 5 bases from J; bases unmatched to any gene: 3. The CDR3 is CASPDRRNTIYF. CDR3 in DNA: TGTGCCAGCCCGGACAGGAGAAACACCATATATTTT.

The rearrangement links TRBV30 to TRBJ2-3; 8 bases line up with TRBD1. The CDR3 totals 14 residues. V shed 7 bases and J 2 bases; nucleotides not matched to a gene: 8. The V gene's germline CDR1 is GTSNPN and CDR2 SVGIG (reference sequence). The CDR3 bases are TGTGCCTCCACGACAGGGGCACTCACAGATACGCAGTATTTT. It is translated as CASTTGALTDTQYF.

The chain couples TRBV4-1 to TRBJ2-2, with a weak D call TRBD1 (6 bases). The germline CDR1 and CDR2 sequences are MGHRA and YSYEKL. V was pared by 2 bases and J by 4 bases, with 11 bases between. This CDR3 is 15 amino acids long. CDR3 in DNA: TGCGCCAGCAGCCAAACGGACAGTTTCACCGGGGAGCTGTTTTTT. This codes for CASSQTDSFTGELFF.

The rearrangement uses TRBV7-2 and TRBJ1-4; D is possibly TRBD1 (5 bases). Per germline, CDR1 SGHTA and CDR2 FQGNSA. The CDR3 runs to 17 residues. The V gene lost 1 base and the J gene lost 2 bases, with 14 bases spanning the gap. Here the CDR3 DNA reads TGTGCCAGCAGCTTAGGGCAGGGAACGTCTACTAATGAAAAACTGTTTTTT. Residues: CASSLGQGTSTNEKLFF.

V and J are TRBV6-2 or TRBV6-3 and TRBJ1-4, with D maybe TRBD1 (6 bases). V lost 4 bases to trimming and J lost 0 bases, with 24 bases between them. This CDR3 has 20 residues. CDR1 and CDR2 (germline): MNHEY, SVGEGT. CDR3 coding DNA: TGTGCCAGCAGTTTGAATCAGAGGACAGACTCATGGGCAACTAATGAAAAACTGTTTTTT. The encoded protein is CASSLNQRTDSWATNEKLFF.